This T cell receptor (beta chain) was identified during a study of shared clonotypes between healthy human individuals. Study-wide context: Donors consisted of two women and three men between 18 and 49. The study, taken as a whole, reports: The study found lower generation probabilities in non-shared clonotypes than in those shared by all four donors. Larger richness was generally estimated for naive than memory subsets.

The protocol was immunoSEQ multiplex PCR, while the TCRdb copy is restricted to in-frame clones and leaves out a portion. This sample has a few million clones, with approximately 93% found just once. This clone was observed a single time. The antigen remains unidentified. This CDR3 is also generated by other DNA sequences in the sample. This CDR3 is 13 amino acids long. V was pared by 4 bases and J by 10 bases, with 7 bases of the junction left unmatched. The germline V gene encodes CDR1 SGHRS and CDR2 YFSETQ. The chain recombines TRBV5-1 with TRBJ2-1; 8 nucleotides match TRBD2. The receptor's source is a man aged 18 to 30 in good health. Some clones in this sample may be carry-over from other donors' samples. The material sequenced was naive CD4+ T cells from PBMCs. Documented subset: CD45RA+ positively selected. The CDR3 spells CASSPGGVGEQFF. CDR3 in DNA: TGCGCCAGCAGCCCGGGAGGGGTAGGGGAGCAGTTCTTC. The full variable domain, its missing parts supplied by reference TRBV5-1 and TRBJ2-1, is KAGVTQTPRYLIKTRGQQVTLSCSPISGHRSVSWYQQTPGQGLQFLFEYFSETQRNKGNFPGRFSGRQFSNSRSEMNVSTLELGDSALYLCASSPGGVGEQFFGPGTRLTVL.